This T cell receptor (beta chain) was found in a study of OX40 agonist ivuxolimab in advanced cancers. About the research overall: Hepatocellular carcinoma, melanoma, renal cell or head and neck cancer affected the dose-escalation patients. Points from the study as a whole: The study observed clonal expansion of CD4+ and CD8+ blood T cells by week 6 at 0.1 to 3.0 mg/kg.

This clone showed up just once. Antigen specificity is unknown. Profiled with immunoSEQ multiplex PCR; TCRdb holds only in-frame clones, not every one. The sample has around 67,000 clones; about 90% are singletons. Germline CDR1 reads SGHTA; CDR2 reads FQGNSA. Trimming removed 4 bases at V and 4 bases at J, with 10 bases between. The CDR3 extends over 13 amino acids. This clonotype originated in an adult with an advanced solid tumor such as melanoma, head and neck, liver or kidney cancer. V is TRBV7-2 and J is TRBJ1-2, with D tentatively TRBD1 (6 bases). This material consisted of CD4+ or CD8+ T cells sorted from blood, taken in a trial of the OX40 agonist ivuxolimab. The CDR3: CASSYRDLYGYTF. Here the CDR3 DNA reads TGTGCCAGCAGCTACAGGGACCTCTATGGCTACACCTTC.